This T cell receptor beta chain is drawn from a study of blood T cells in healthy people across ages. Study-level points and caveats: Both naive CD4+ cell counts and diversity were greater in long-lived donors than in aged donors. Measured against age, TCR beta diversity per million T cells decreased in a roughly linear manner. With donor CMV status unknown, expanded clonotype changes were possibly confounded.

The sample holds a few counts of this clonotype. Its antigen is not known. Together with a sample-barcoded 5' primer, a J-beta primer mix was included in a second PCR lasting roughly 6 to 12 cycles. From the 5' RACE reads, TCRdb called clonotypes with MiXCR, one entry per CDR3 protein. The repertoire includes 1.5 million to 2 million distinct CDR3 sequences, about two fifths of them detected once, and around 23% sits in the top ten. This CDR3 spans 17 amino acids. The chain links TRBV21-1 to TRBJ1-1; the table's D call, TRBD1, has no DNA check behind it. TRBV21-1 corresponds to a pseudogene. The sequenced material came from blood. The sequence derives from a human donor in good health. The CDR3 DNA reads as TGTGCCAGCAGCAAACTAACCTCGGGACAGGAGAACACTGAAGCTTTCTTT. It translates to CASSKLTSGQENTEAFF.